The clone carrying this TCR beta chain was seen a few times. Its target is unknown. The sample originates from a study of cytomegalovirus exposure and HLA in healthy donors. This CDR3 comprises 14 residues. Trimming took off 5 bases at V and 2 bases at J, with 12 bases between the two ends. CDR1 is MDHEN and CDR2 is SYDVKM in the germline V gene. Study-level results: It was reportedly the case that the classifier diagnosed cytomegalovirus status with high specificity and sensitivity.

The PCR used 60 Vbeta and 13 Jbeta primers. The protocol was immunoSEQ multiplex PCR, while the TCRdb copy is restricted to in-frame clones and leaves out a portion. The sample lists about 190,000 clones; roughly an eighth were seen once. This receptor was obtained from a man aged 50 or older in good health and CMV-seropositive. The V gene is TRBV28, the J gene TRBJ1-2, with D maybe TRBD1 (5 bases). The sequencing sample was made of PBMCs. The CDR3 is CASSPGQPNYGYTF. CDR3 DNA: TGTGCCAGCAGTCCCGGACAACCGAACTATGGCTACACCTTC.